These 32 T cell receptor beta chains were sequenced from one sample in a study of cytomegalovirus exposure and HLA in healthy donors. The primer mix had 60 Vbeta and 13 Jbeta primers. The data were produced by immunoSEQ multiplex PCR, yet TCRdb's version contains in-frame clones alone and is incomplete. The table lists about 120,000 clones, approximately 8% of them singletons. Sequences were obtained from PBMCs. The receptors derive from a middle-aged woman in good health and CMV-seropositive.

The chain uses TRBV7-9 and TRBJ1-1; a possible D gene is TRBD1 (6 bases). The length of the CDR3 is 15 residues. Looked up from germline, CDR1 is SEHNR and CDR2 is FQNEAQ (reference sequence). The ends were cut back, 1 base at V and 5 bases at J, with 14 bases in the middle. In nucleotides, the CDR3 is TGTGCCAGCAGCTTAGTGGTCAGGGGTTTTACTGAAGCTTTCTTT. Protein sequence: CASSLVVRGFTEAFF.

V and J are TRBV7-9 and TRBJ2-2, with D possibly being TRBD1 (6 bases). Trimming left V 1 base short and J 4 bases short, with 13 bases between. CDR1 is SEHNR, CDR2 FQNEAQ, per germline (reference sequence). The CDR3 consists of 16 residues. The CDR3 nucleotides are TGTGCCAGCAGCTTAGATCAGGGGCTGGGCACCGGGGAGCTGTTTTTT. It codes for CASSLDQGLGTGELFF.

The chain is built from TRBV7-9 and TRBJ2-7, with D maybe TRBD2 (6 bases). Germline assignment: CDR1 SEHNR and CDR2 FQNEAQ (reference sequence). Trimming left V 2 bases short and J 6 bases short, with 8 bases between. The CDR3 is made up of 12 amino acids. The CDR3 nucleotides read TGTGCCAGCAGCTTATTGGGGGGCGAGCAGTACTTC. Amino acid sequence: CASSLLGGEQYF.

The chain has TRBV1 and TRBJ2-1; the table assigns TRBD2, which was not confirmed against the DNA. TRBV1 is labeled a pseudogene. The CDR3 totals 18 residues. The CDR3 coding sequence is TGCACCAGCAGCCAAGTAAGCGGGGGACCCAGCTCCTACAATGAGCAGTTCTTC. The encoded protein is CTSSQVSGGPSSYNEQFF.

This clone has only a few counts. The V call is TRBV5-1, the J call TRBJ2-7; D gene unclear. Germline loops: CDR1 SGHRS, CDR2 YFSETQ. The CDR3 covers 14 residues. Trimming stripped 4 bases from V and 2 bases from J, with 13 bases between. CDR3 in amino acids: CASSVNSFTYEQYF. The CDR3 nucleotides are TGCGCCAGCAGCGTAAATAGCTTCACCTACGAGCAGTACTTC.

The chain joins TRBV9 to TRBJ2-7, with D possibly TRBD2 on 7 matching bases. The CDR3 covers 14 residues. Germline V gives CDR1 SGDLS, CDR2 YYNGEE. Trimming left V 0 bases short and J 4 bases short, with 11 bases between. CDR3 bases: TGTGCCAGCAGCGTAGAGGGGGGGGGATACGAGCAGTACTTC. Protein: CASSVEGGGYEQYF.

This clone was found a few times. The chain has TRBV7-9 and TRBJ1-5; TRBD1 is a possible D gene (6 bases). Germline assignment: CDR1 SEHNR and CDR2 FQNEAQ (reference sequence). The V end was cut by 1 base, the J end by 7 bases, with 20 bases between. There are 17 residues in the CDR3. CDR3 nucleotide sequence: TGTGCCAGCAGCTTAGGCCCGGAACAGGGATTTTGGCAGCCCCAGCATTTT. Residues: CASSLGPEQGFWQPQHF.

There are a few counts of this clone. The chain uses TRBV4-1 and TRBJ2-2; D possibly corresponds to TRBD1 (6 bases). CDR3 length equals 16 residues. Between the trimmed V and J ends, which lost 4 bases and 0 bases, there was a span of 12 bases. CDR1 and CDR2 (germline): MGHRA, YSYEKL. The CDR3 coding sequence is TGCGCCAGCAGCCTAATGACAGGAACGAACACCGGGGAGCTGTTTTTT. Protein sequence: CASSLMTGTNTGELFF.

This clone was counted only a few times. The rearrangement links TRBV28 to TRBJ2-7; weak D call: TRBD2 (7 bases). This CDR3 contains 15 residues. Germline-derived CDR1 and CDR2 are MDHEN and SYDVKM. V was cut by 7 bases and J by 2 bases, with 18 bases left in between. The CDR3 DNA sequence: TGTGCCAGCAAGGAGGGGGGGTCTCTCACCTACGAGCAGTACTTC. The encoded protein is CASKEGGSLTYEQYF.

The rearrangement uses TRBV9 and TRBJ1-1; the match to TRBD1 covers 7 bases. The CDR3 is made up of 14 amino acids. Trimming removed 0 bases from V and 5 bases from J; junction bases left unmatched: 4. The germline V gene has CDR1 SGDLS and CDR2 YYNGEE. CDR3 in DNA: TGTGCCAGCAGCGTAGCACCGGACAGGACTGAAGCTTTCTTT. This codes for CASSVAPDRTEAFF.

As DNA, the CDR3 is TGCGCCAGCAGCTGGCTGGACAGGGTTGATGGCTACACCTTC. Protein product: CASSWLDRVDGYTF. The chain uses TRBV5-1 and TRBJ1-2; 8 positions agree with TRBD1. CDR3 length: 14 residues. Germline trimming cut 3 bases from V and 6 bases from J; bases unmatched to any gene: 7. Looked up from germline, CDR1 is SGHRS and CDR2 is YFSETQ.

This clone came up a few times. The V call is TRBV5-1, the J call TRBJ2-5; tentatively, D is TRBD2 (5 bases). Trimming removed 0 bases at V and 2 bases at J, with 8 bases between. Germline V gene lookup returns CDR1 SGHRS and CDR2 YFSETQ. The CDR3 is made up of 14 amino acids. The CDR3 is CASSLAPGQETQYF. Here the CDR3 DNA reads TGCGCCAGCAGCTTGGCCCCGGGACAAGAGACCCAGTACTTC.

This clone was detected many times. The CDR3 region is CASSFANAGGEQYF. CDR3 sequence (DNA): TGTGCCAGCAGCTTCGCCAACGCAGGGGGCGAGCAGTACTTC. This chain uses TRBV5-4 with TRBJ2-7; 7 bases match TRBD1. CDR3 length: 14 residues. The V segment lost 2 bases and the J segment 6 bases; nucleotides outside the gene matches: 8. Germline CDR1 SGHNT, CDR2 YYREEE (reference sequence).

Regarding this clone: Within the sample, other DNA sequences also encode this same CDR3. This chain links TRBV5-6 with TRBJ2-3, with TRBD1 matching 9 bases. V trimming: 4 bases; J trimming: 6 bases; junction bases outside the gene matches: 9. Germline V lookup: CDR1 SGHDT, CDR2 YYEEEE. This CDR3 contains 15 residues. CDR3 sequence (DNA): TGTGCCAGCAGCCTACCACAGGGGGCTAGGGATACGCAGTATTTT. Protein: CASSLPQGARDTQYF.

This sequence joins TRBV5-4 and TRBJ2-1; tentative D call: TRBD2 (6 bases). CDR1 is SGHNT, CDR2 YYREEE, per germline (reference sequence). The CDR3 consists of 14 residues. The V end lost 1 base, the J end lost 2 bases, and 7 bases lay between the germline ends. The CDR3 coding sequence is TGTGCCAGCAGCTTGACGGGGGCCTACAATGAGCAGTTCTTC. Protein sequence: CASSLTGAYNEQFF.

This clone has just a few counts. The chain is built from TRBV11-2 and TRBJ1-4; the D gene is possibly TRBD1 (5 bases). This CDR3 comprises 14 residues. The V end was cut by 5 bases, the J end by 7 bases, with 14 bases between. Per the germline V gene, CDR1 is SGHAT and CDR2 is FQNNGV. Here the CDR3 reads CASSPGHPGEKLFF. The DNA for the CDR3 is TGTGCCAGCAGCCCCGGACACCCGGGTGAAAAACTGTTTTTT.

The rearrangement uses TRBV7-9 and TRBJ2-7; 9 positions agree with TRBD1. The CDR3 length is 12 residues. The V and J ends lost 6 bases and 5 bases, in that order; junction bases with no gene match: 2. Germline lookup yields CDR1 SEHNR and CDR2 FQNEAQ (reference sequence). The CDR3 region is CASSWTGDEQYF. Here the CDR3 DNA reads TGTGCCAGCAGTTGGACAGGGGACGAGCAGTACTTC.

The V call is TRBV28, the J call TRBJ1-6; D perhaps matches TRBD1 (5 bases). The CDR3 is 16 residues long. The germline V gene encodes CDR1 MDHEN and CDR2 SYDVKM. V lost 3 bases, J lost 2 bases, and 11 bases lay in between. The CDR3 DNA reads TGTGCCAGCAGTTTCGGCAGGGATCCCTATAATTCACCCCTCCACTTT. This sequence encodes CASSFGRDPYNSPLHF.

This clone appeared a few times. The chain is built from TRBV6-1 and TRBJ2-7, with D tentatively TRBD2 (5 bases). V shed 7 bases and J shed 3 bases, with 13 bases lying between them. CDR3 length: 13 residues. The germline V gene encodes CDR1 MNHNS and CDR2 SASEGT. The CDR3: CASTEPGNYEQYF. CDR3 DNA sequence: TGTGCCAGCACAGAACCGGGGAACTACGAGCAGTACTTC.

The chain employs TRBV5-1 and TRBJ1-4, with TRBD1 identical over 7 bases. This CDR3 has 16 amino acids. Trimming at V came to 1 base and at J to 3 bases, leaving 6 bases not matched to a gene. CDR1 and CDR2 (germline): SGHRS, YFSETQ. This CDR3 is CASSLTGAISNEKLFF. DNA for the CDR3: TGCGCCAGCAGCTTGACAGGGGCCATTTCTAATGAAAAACTGTTTTTT. Looking up the rest from reference TRBV5-1 and TRBJ1-4 gives the full variable domain: KAGVTQTPRYLIKTRGQQVTLSCSPISGHRSVSWYQQTPGQGLQFLFEYFSETQRNKGNFPGRFSGRQFSNSRSEMNVSTLELGDSALYLCASSLTGAISNEKLFFGSGTQLSVL.

The rearrangement links TRBV5-1 to TRBJ1-1, with 10 bases that match TRBD1. The CDR3 extends over 14 amino acids. J was trimmed by 4 bases and V by 3 bases; bases with no gene match: 3. Per germline, CDR1 SGHRS and CDR2 YFSETQ. CDR3 residues: CASSSTGGGTEAFF. CDR3 DNA: TGCGCCAGCAGCTCGACAGGGGGCGGCACTGAAGCTTTCTTT.

J is TRBJ1-1 and V is TRBV7-9; 8 nucleotides agree with TRBD1. J lost 4 bases, V lost 3 bases, and 1 base had no gene match. CDR3 size: 13 residues. Germline V gene sequence: CDR1 SEHNR, CDR2 FQNEAQ (reference sequence). The CDR3 DNA is TGTGCCAGCAGCTTCACAGGGGGCACTGAAGCTTTCTTT. Protein product: CASSFTGGTEAFF.

A few counts support this clone. The V gene is TRBV29-1, the J gene TRBJ2-2, with D maybe TRBD2 (5 bases). Trimming took off 3 bases at V and 2 bases at J, with 10 bases between the two ends. The CDR3 contains 14 residues. Germline lookup yields CDR1 SQVTM and CDR2 ANQGSEA. The CDR3 loop is CSVDEAANTGELFF. CDR3 nucleotide sequence: TGCAGCGTTGACGAAGCGGCTAACACCGGGGAGCTGTTTTTT.

The sample holds a few counts of this clone. V gene TRBV7-9 combines with J gene TRBJ1-1; possible D gene TRBD1, 5 bases. The CDR3 loop spans 13 amino acids. The V end lost 5 bases, the J end lost 6 bases, and 13 bases lay between the germline ends. The germline V gene encodes CDR1 SEHNR and CDR2 FQNEAQ (reference sequence). CDR3 protein: CASSLPRQSEAFF. Written as DNA, the CDR3 is TGTGCCAGCAGCCTACCTAGACAGTCTGAAGCTTTCTTT.

This clone was counted between two and nine times. The chain carries TRBV6-6 and TRBJ1-1, with 7 bases lining up with TRBD1. After removal of 4 bases from V and 4 bases from J, the junction contained 9 bases not matched to a gene. Germline values: CDR1 MNHNY, CDR2 SVGAGI (reference sequence). The CDR3 loop spans 15 amino acids. The CDR3 bases are TGTGCCAGCAGTTCCCTCGGGACAGCGAGCACTGAAGCTTTCTTT. Translated, it gives CASSSLGTASTEAFF.

This clone was found a few times. The rearrangement links TRBV29-1 to TRBJ2-7, with D possibly being TRBD2 (6 bases). V gave up 2 bases and J gave up 5 bases, with 13 bases separating them. From germline, CDR1 is SQVTM and CDR2 ANQGSEA. There are 13 residues in the CDR3. The chain's CDR3 is CSVETGGGDEQYF. In nucleotides, the CDR3 is TGCAGCGTTGAAACAGGAGGAGGGGACGAGCAGTACTTC.

The rearrangement links TRBV6-5 to TRBJ1-2; TRBD1 is a possible D gene (5 bases). Trimming left V 6 bases short and J 4 bases short, with 15 bases between. The V gene's germline CDR1 is MNHEY and CDR2 SVGAGI. The CDR3 runs 14 residues. This chain's CDR3 is CASRKGSSPYGYTF. For the CDR3, the DNA is TGTGCCAGCAGGAAGGGGTCTTCCCCCTATGGCTACACCTTC.

V usage is TRBV30 and J usage is TRBJ1-3; D is unclear. The CDR3 sequence is 14 residues long. The V end lost 2 bases, the J end lost 0 bases, and 8 bases lay between the germline ends. Germline CDR1 reads GTSNPN; CDR2 reads SVGIG (reference sequence). The CDR3 DNA sequence: TGTGCCTGGAGTCACTCCCTCTCTGGAAACACCATATATTTT. As protein: CAWSHSLSGNTIYF. The full variable domain, completed using reference TRBV30 and TRBJ1-3, is SQTIHQWPATLVQPVGSPLSLECTVEGTSNPNLYWYRQAAGRGLQLLFYSVGIGQISSEVPQNLSASRPQDRQFILSSKKLLLSDSGFYLCAWSHSLSGNTIYFGEGSWLTVV.

This clone has more than one count but fewer than ten. The chain combines TRBV6-1 with TRBJ1-2; maybe TRBD1 (5 bases). The CDR3 length is 16 residues. Trimming shortened V by 2 bases and J by 0 bases, and 13 bases separated the two germline ends. Germline CDR1 MNHNS, CDR2 SASEGT. CDR3 sequence reads: CASSEQYRRPNYGYTF. For the CDR3, the DNA is TGTGCCAGCAGTGAACAATACAGGCGGCCTAACTATGGCTACACCTTC.

The gene calls are TRBV19 and TRBJ1-5; D not resolved. Germline CDR1 LNHDA, CDR2 SQIVND (reference sequence). V lost 7 bases and J 0 bases, leaving 19 bases between the germline ends. The CDR3 is made up of 17 amino acids. CDR3 in amino acids: CASNTKARKDSNQPQHF. In DNA form, the CDR3 reads TGTGCCAGTAATACAAAGGCCAGGAAAGATAGCAATCAGCCCCAGCATTTT.

This chain joins TRBV30 and TRBJ2-7; no firm D call. The V gene lost 2 bases and the J gene lost 2 bases, with 13 bases spanning the gap. The CDR3 runs 14 residues. The germline V gene has CDR1 GTSNPN and CDR2 SVGIG (reference sequence). The CDR3 nucleotides read TGTGCCTGGAGTCCGGCGGTGGCCACCTACGAGCAGTACTTC. As protein: CAWSPAVATYEQYF.

The J gene is TRBJ1-2, the V gene TRBV13; the D gene is possibly TRBD1 (5 bases). The CDR3 is 14 amino acids. V lost 3 bases to trimming and J lost 1 base, with 9 bases between them. Germline V gene data show CDR1 as PRHDT and CDR2 as FYEKMQ (reference sequence). For the CDR3, the DNA is TGTGCCAGCAGCTTGGGGCAGGTTAACTATGGCTACACCTTC. Encoded protein: CASSLGQVNYGYTF.